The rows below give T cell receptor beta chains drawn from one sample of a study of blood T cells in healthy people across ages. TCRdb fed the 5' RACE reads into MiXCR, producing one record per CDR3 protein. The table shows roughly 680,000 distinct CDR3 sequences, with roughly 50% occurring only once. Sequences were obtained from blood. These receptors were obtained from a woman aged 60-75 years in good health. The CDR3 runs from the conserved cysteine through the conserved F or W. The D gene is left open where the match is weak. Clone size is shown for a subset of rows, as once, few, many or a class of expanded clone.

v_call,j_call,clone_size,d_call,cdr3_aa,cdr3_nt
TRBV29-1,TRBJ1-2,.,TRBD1,CSVGGQGKTGYTF,TGCAGCGTTGGGGGACAGGGAAAAACTGGCTACACCTTC
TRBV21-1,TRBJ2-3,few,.,CASSKVPTSGRAPRTDTQYF,TGTGCCAGCAGCAAAGTGCCTACTAGCGGGAGGGCCCCCCGTACAGATACGCAGTATTTT
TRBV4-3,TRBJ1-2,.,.,CASSQVTVAPGHGYTF,TGCGCCAGCAGCCAAGTAACAGTTGCGCCTGGACATGGCTACACCTTC
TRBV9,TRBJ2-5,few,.,CASSVDPDWETQYF,TGTGCCAGCAGCGTAGATCCGGACTGGGAGACCCAGTACTTC
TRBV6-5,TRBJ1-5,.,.,CASSLGQTTQPQHF,TGTGCCAGCAGCCTAGGACAGACCACTCAGCCCCAGCATTTT
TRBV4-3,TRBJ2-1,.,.,CASSQEVPLANNEQFF,TGCGCCAGCAGCCAAGAAGTCCCGCTGGCGAACAATGAGCAGTTCTTC
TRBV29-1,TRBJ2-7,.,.,CSVGIWDENNEQYF,TGCAGCGTAGGGATCTGGGACGAAAACAATGAGCAGTACTTC
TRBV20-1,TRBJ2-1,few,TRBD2,CSAKTSGRPHGQFF,TGCAGTGCGAAGACTAGCGGGAGGCCCCATGGGCAGTTCTTC
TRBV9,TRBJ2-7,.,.,CASSVGARDEQYF,TGTGCCAGCAGCGTAGGGGCGAGGGACGAGCAGTACTTC
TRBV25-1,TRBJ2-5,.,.,CASTASRPHQETQYF,TGTGCCAGTACTGCCTCTAGACCGCACCAAGAGACCCAGTACTTC
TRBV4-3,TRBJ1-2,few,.,CASSQVAGRGYTF,TGCGCCAGCAGCCAAGTGGCCGGGCGGGGCTACACCTTC
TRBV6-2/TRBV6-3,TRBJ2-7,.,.,CASSYPAGTYEQYF,TGTGCCAGCAGTTACCCTGCAGGGACCTACGAGCAGTACTTC
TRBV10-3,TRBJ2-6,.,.,CAISESKGRLSGANVLTF,TGTGCCATCAGTGAGTCGAAGGGACGCCTCTCTGGGGCCAACGTCCTGACTTTC
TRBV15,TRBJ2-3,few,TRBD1,CATSRQGSADTQYF,TGTGCCACCAGCCGACAGGGCTCGGCAGATACGCAGTATTTT
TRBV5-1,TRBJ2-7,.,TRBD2,CASSSGTSADEQYF,TGCGCCAGCAGCTCCGGGACTAGCGCGGATGAGCAGTACTTC
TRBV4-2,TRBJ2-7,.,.,CASSQDPPLDEQYF,TGTGCCAGCAGCCAAGATCCCCCGCTGGACGAGCAGTACTTC
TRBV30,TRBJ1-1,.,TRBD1,CAWSKDRVDTEAFF,TGTGCCTGGAGCAAAGACAGGGTGGACACTGAAGCTTTCTTT
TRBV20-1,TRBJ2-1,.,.,CSARRPSSYNEQFF,TGCAGTGCTAGGCGCCCTAGCTCCTACAATGAGCAGTTCTTC
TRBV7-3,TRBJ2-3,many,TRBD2,CASSFTSGSADTQYF,TGTGCCAGCAGCTTTACTAGCGGGAGTGCAGATACGCAGTATTTT
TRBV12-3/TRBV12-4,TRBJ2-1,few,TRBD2,CASIPLRLAGGSPEQFF,TGTGCCAGCATCCCCCTGAGACTAGCGGGAGGGTCGCCTGAGCAGTTCTTC
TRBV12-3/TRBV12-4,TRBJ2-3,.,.,CASSLGRPSADTQYF,TGTGCCAGCAGTTTAGGCAGACCTAGCGCAGATACGCAGTATTTT
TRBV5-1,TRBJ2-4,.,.,CASTPGTGNIQYF,TGCGCCAGCACCCCTGGTACCGGGAACATTCAGTACTTC
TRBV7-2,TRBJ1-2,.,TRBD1,CASSRRGTGGWYGYTF,TGTGCCAGCAGCCGCCGCGGGACAGGGGGCTGGTATGGCTACACCTTC
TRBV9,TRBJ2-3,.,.,CASSGSRGSHTDTQYF,TGTGCCAGCAGCGGATCGAGAGGGAGCCACACAGATACGCAGTATTTT
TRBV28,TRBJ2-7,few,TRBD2,CASSLTSGRAGVSYEQYF,TGTGCCAGCAGTTTGACTAGCGGGAGGGCCGGGGTTTCCTACGAGCAGTACTTC
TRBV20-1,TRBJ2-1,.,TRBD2,CSAREVLAGYNEQFF,TGCAGTGCTAGAGAGGTACTAGCGGGCTACAATGAGCAGTTCTTC
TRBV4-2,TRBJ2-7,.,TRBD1,CASSQAESGGVPYEQYF,TGTGCCAGCAGCCAAGCCGAATCAGGGGGTGTCCCCTACGAGCAGTACTTC
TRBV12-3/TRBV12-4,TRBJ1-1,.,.,CASRSYTEAFF,TGTGCCAGCAGGTCGTACACTGAAGCTTTCTTT